Below, one TCR beta chain is given with its context. CDR1 and CDR2 from the germline V gene are SNHLY and FYNNEI. The V gene lost 1 base and the J gene lost 8 bases, with 14 bases spanning the gap. This CDR3 is built from 14 residues. This specimen belongs to a study of T cell changes during pregnancy in multiple sclerosis. Generated by immunoSEQ multiplex PCR, the TCRdb table keeps only in-frame clones and is missing some. Seen here are about 98,000 clones, 90% to 95% observed once, and the top ten hold roughly 2.1%. Sequenced material: peripheral blood, taken after pregnancy. The chain joins TRBV2 to TRBJ1-2; no firm D call. This clonotype originated in a female donor in good health, enrolled as a control in a pregnancy study. The CDR3 spells CASSEVPVPAGYTF. The CDR3 bases are TGTGCCAGCAGTGAAGTTCCGGTCCCCGCCGGCTACACCTTC.